This section outlines one T cell receptor beta chain sequence together with its context. This specimen belongs to a study of blood T cell repertoires in COVID-19. Study-wide background: The United States, Italy and Spain provided the acute and convalescent COVID-19 samples. PBMCs, B-cell-depleted T cells, or T cells were the source of the cDNA or gDNA that made up the material.

The germline V and J ends were trimmed by 6 bases and 0 bases, with 8 bases remaining between them. The CDR3 is made up of 13 amino acids. Germline V gene lookup returns CDR1 ENHRY and CDR2 SYGVKD. TCRdb keeps only in-frame clones here, not all; method: immunoSEQ multiplex PCR. The table includes 150,000 or so clones, more than 65% detected once. Study members were between 18 and 89 years old and lived in 24 US regions. Recovery among Cohort 3 donors was established by two negative PCRs, clearance, or symptom resolution. This TCR derives from a man aged 45-60 years who had recovered from COVID-19. Sequencing used PBMCs or T cells enriched from blood (not recorded which). The rearrangement links TRBV10-3 to TRBJ1-1, with D perhaps TRBD1 (6 bases). The CDR3 loop reads CAISWTVNTEAFF. CDR3 nucleotide sequence: TGTGCCATCAGCTGGACAGTGAACACTGAAGCTTTCTTT.